Reported below is one TCR beta chain. Its antigen is still unknown. Sequencing used immunoSEQ multiplex PCR; TCRdb keeps in-frame clones, though not all of them. The sample includes 5,500 to 7,500 clones, approximately 88% of them seen just once. The record originates from a study of T cells in localized non-small cell lung cancer. Study-level points and caveats: Higher blood T cell density went with longer overall survival. The appearance of a median 57 of the top 100 tumor clones was seen in adjacent lung. Adjacent uninvolved lung tissue had the highest T cell clonality, exceeding tumor. Sequencing covered just one tumor region, so heterogeneity cannot be ruled out.

Trimming left V 4 bases short and J 1 base short, with 15 bases between. Looked up from germline, CDR1 is SNHLY and CDR2 is FYNNEI. The CDR3 spans 16 residues. This clonotype originated in a male donor at least 60 years old with stage I lung adenocarcinoma. The source material was peripheral blood, sampled before any cancer treatment. The chain uses TRBV2 and TRBJ2-3; a possible D gene is TRBD1 (5 bases). The CDR3 nucleotides are TGTGCCAGCAGTGTTCTTGAAGGGGCCCGCACAGATACGCAGTATTTT. This translates into CASSVLEGARTDTQYF.